The sample holds many counts of the clone carrying this TCR beta chain. The antigen is unknown. CDR3 length: 15 residues. The V end lost 3 bases, the J end lost 3 bases, and 14 bases lay between the germline ends. Germline V lookup: CDR1 SNHLY, CDR2 FYNNEI. The sample belongs to a study of T cells in Graves' hyperthyroidism and ophthalmopathy. Study-wide background: Peripheral blood was obtained at initial diagnosis, preceding any treatment.

Researchers took RNA transcripts and amplified the TCR beta CDR3 regions from them. HTBI primers were the set used in a first-round RT-PCR of the TCR CDR3. TCRdb called the multiplex PCR reads again in MiXCR, with one record for every CDR3 protein. The data hold hundreds of thousands of distinct CDR3 sequences, with around a quarter observed a single time. Study results and limitations: With a median lead of approximately 6 months before onset, the model predicted ophthalmopathy.

A Clinical Activity Score of at least 3, a NOSPECS grade of at least 4 and a duration under 3 months were recorded in the ophthalmopathy patients. PBMCs came from less than 11 ml fresh peripheral blood. This TCR derives from a woman in her 30s with Graves' ophthalmopathy. The V and J genes are TRBV2 and TRBJ1-2, with a tentative D call TRBD1 (6 bases). The sequenced sample was blood. CDR3 sequence: CASSEFRGRDYGYTF. The CDR3 DNA follows: TGTGCCAGCAGTGAGTTCAGGGGAAGGGACTATGGCTACACCTTC.